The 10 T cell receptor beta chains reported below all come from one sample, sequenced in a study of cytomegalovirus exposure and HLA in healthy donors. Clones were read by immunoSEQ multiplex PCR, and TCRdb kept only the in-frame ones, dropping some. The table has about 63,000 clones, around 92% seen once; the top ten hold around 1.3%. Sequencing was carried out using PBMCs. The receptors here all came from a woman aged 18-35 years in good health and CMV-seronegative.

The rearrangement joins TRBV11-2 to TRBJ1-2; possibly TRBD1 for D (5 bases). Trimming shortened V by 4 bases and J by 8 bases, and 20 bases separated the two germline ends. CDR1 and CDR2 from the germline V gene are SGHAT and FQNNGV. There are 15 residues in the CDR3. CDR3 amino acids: CASSSSPGGVGGYTF. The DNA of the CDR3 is TGTGCCAGCAGCTCGAGCCCTGGAGGGGTCGGCGGCTACACCTTC.

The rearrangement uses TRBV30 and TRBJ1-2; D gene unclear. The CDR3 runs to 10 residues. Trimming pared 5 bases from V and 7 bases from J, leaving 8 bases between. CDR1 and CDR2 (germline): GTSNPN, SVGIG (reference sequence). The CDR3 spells CAWGSPGYTF. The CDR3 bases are TGTGCCTGGGGTAGTCCTGGCTACACCTTC.

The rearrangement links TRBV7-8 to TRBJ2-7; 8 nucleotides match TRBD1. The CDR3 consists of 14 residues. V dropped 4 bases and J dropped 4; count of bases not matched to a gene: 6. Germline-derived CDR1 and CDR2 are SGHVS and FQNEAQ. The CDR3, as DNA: TGTGCCAGCAGCTATAGACAGGGGCGATACGAGCAGTACTTC. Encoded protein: CASSYRQGRYEQYF.

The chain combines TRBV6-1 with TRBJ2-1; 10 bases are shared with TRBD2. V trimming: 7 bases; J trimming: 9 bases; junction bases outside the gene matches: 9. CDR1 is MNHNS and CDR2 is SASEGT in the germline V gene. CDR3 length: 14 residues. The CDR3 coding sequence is TGTGCCAGCATCAGTCCTAGCGGGGGTAGTGAGCAGTTCTTC. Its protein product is CASISPSGGSEQFF.

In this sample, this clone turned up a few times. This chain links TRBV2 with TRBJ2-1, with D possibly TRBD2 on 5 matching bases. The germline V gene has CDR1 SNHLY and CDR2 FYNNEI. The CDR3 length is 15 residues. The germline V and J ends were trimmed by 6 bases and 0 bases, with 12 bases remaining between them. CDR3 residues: CASSQRTDSYNEQFF. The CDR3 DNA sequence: TGTGCCAGCAGCCAAAGGACTGACTCCTACAATGAGCAGTTCTTC.

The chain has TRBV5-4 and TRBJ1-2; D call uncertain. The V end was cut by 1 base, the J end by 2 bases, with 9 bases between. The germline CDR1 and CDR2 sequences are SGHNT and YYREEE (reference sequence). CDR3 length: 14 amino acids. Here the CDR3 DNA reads TGTGCCAGCAGCTTGCTCGAGGGAAACTATGGCTACACCTTC. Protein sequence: CASSLLEGNYGYTF.

The DNA for the CDR3 is TGTGCCAGCAGCTTTAAGGGGTATAATTCACCCCTCCACTTT. Amino acid sequence: CASSFKGYNSPLHF. The V and J genes are TRBV7-8 and TRBJ1-6; tentatively, D is TRBD1 (5 bases). The CDR3 consists of 14 residues. The germline V gene has CDR1 SGHVS and CDR2 FQNEAQ. V lost 3 bases and J lost 4, with 7 bases in between.

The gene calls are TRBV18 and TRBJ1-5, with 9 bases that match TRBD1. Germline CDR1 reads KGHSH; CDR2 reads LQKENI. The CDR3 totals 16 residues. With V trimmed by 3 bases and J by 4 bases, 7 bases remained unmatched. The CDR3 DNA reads TGTGCCAGCTCACCCGTGACAGGGGGTGGGAATCAGCCCCAGCATTTT. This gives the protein CASSPVTGGGNQPQHF.

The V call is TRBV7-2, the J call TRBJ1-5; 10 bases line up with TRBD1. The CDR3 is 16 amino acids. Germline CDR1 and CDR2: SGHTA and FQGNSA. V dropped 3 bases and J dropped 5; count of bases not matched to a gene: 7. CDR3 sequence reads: CASSLGTGAGYQPQHF. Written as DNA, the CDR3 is TGTGCCAGCAGCTTGGGGACAGGGGCGGGATATCAGCCCCAGCATTTT.

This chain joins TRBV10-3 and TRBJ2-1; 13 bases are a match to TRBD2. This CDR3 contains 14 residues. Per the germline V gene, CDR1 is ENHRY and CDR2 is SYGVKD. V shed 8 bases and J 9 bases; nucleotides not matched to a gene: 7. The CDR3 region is CAIRGTSGITEQFF. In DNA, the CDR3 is TGTGCCATCCGAGGGACTAGCGGGATAACTGAGCAGTTCTTC.